This section outlines one T cell receptor (beta chain) sequence together with its context. Its binding antigen is unknown. No per-base quality is available; no much larger clone lies one base away. The data belong to a study of blood T cell repertoires in COVID-19 (dated by TCRdb to 2018 to 2020). Notes on the research overall: Samples from collaborators originated in the United States, Italy and Spain and spanned both the acute and convalescent phases of COVID-19. Deeply sampled blood TCRbeta repertoires from subjects exposed to, actively infected with, or recovered from COVID-19 were included in the dataset. HLA class I and class II types, where available, came from metadata supplied by the sample provider rather than from assay-based typing. Samples were obtained from the ongoing ImmuneRACE study (first 160 participants) and from over a thousand subjects provided by 6 global collaborators. A de-identified subject ID, COVID-19 status, age in years and sex were almost always included in the sample metadata. The repertoires were released in a freely available public database meant as a resource for research on the immune response to SARS-CoV-2. The material from the prospective study consisted of cDNA or gDNA derived from T cells, B-cell-depleted T cells, or PBMCs.

TCRbeta CDR3 regions were amplified from genomic DNA using the immunoSEQ Assay, a bias-controlled multiplex PCR. Turning to the authors' computational methods: The number of nucleated cells in each sample was estimated from the amplification of reference gene primers within the assay. To quantify the absolute abundance of each unique TCRbeta CDR3 rearrangement, sequence reads were collapsed and filtered. For each sample, productive Simpson clonality was calculated as the square root of Simpson's diversity index over productive rearrangements. Entries here come from immuneACCESS through TCRdb and include only in-frame sequences with V and J called. Some clones fail to appear in such tables; in the studies checked, an unresolved V gene covers under half of the shortfall, and the cause of the remainder is unknown. V, J and clone size reflect that table, while D and trimming were determined from the DNA. This sample has 25,000 to 35,000 clones in its table, and 84% of those were observed once. Roughly 15% of the sample comes from the top ten.

The investigation overall reported the following: Clinical and demographic metadata were provided uncurated, with the amount varying by source and participant.

The cysteine opens and the phenylalanine closes a CDR3 of 15 amino acids. Kept here is only the CDR3 DNA, which spans 45 bases and is read in frame from base 1. The germline V gene (reference sequence) gives CDR1 as MNHNY and CDR2 as SVGAGI. V drops 0 bases and J drops 1 base, leaving 7 bases in between. The collaborating institutions used their own protocols to collect whole blood in K2EDTA tubes. For TCRbeta analysis, collaborator samples were shipped as frozen whole blood, as isolated PBMCs, or as DNA extracted from either sample type. Recombination connected TRBV6-6 to TRBJ1-5; the D gene remains uncertain. The receptor comes from a human donor in a cohort sampled during active COVID-19. Material: peripheral blood. The CDR3 sequence is CASSYSGGSNQPQHF. The DNA sequence is as follows: TGTGCCAGCAGTTACTCGGGCGGGAGCAATCAGCCCCAGCATTTT.